The entry below describes one T cell receptor beta chain. The data originate from a study of blood T cell repertoires in COVID-19. About the research overall: Sites across the United States, Italy and Spain contributed samples from acute and convalescent COVID-19.

The V gene lost 3 bases and the J gene lost 8 bases, with 24 bases spanning the gap. The CDR3 consists of 17 residues. Per germline, CDR1 SGHRS and CDR2 YFSETQ. The table came from immunoSEQ multiplex PCR; TCRdb's copy has only in-frame clones and leaves some out. The sample has around 200,000 clones; about 88% are singletons. What was sequenced was peripheral blood. The chain carries TRBV5-1 and TRBJ2-1, with D perhaps TRBD1 (6 bases). This sequence originates from a man in his forties or fifties with acute or convalescent COVID-19. The CDR3: CASSSGPSALGADEQFF. CDR3 coding DNA: TGCGCCAGCAGCTCTGGGCCCTCCGCTTTGGGGGCGGATGAGCAGTTCTTC.